This T cell receptor beta chain appears in the sequencing data of a study of blood T cell repertoires in COVID-19. Study in general: Sources were T cells, B-cell-depleted T cells, or PBMCs; the material itself was cDNA or gDNA.

Germline V gene sequence: CDR1 SEHNR, CDR2 FQNEAQ (reference sequence). The germline V and J ends were trimmed by 1 base and 8 bases, with 15 bases remaining between them. The CDR3 has 15 amino acids. The data were produced by immunoSEQ multiplex PCR, yet TCRdb's version contains in-frame clones alone and is incomplete. The sample yields 110,000 to 150,000 clones, over 60% seen once. This chain joins TRBV7-9 and TRBJ2-1; tentatively, D is TRBD2 (5 bases). This receptor was obtained from a man at least 80 years old with acute or convalescent COVID-19. Sequenced input: peripheral blood. CDR3 DNA sequence: TGTGCCAGCAGCTTAGACCCGGGGTTGTGGGATGAGCAGTTCTTC. It yields the protein CASSLDPGLWDEQFF.